The 8 T cell receptor beta chains below all came from one sample that was sequenced in a study of immune evolution from preneoplasia to lung adenocarcinoma. The repertoire was sequenced with immunoSEQ multiplex PCR; TCRdb's copy has only in-frame clones and lacks some. Of around 4,900 clones listed, around 80% are singletons. Sequenced input: FFPE adjacent normal lung tissue. These receptors were taken from an older donor with lung adenocarcinoma.

The genes are TRBV9 and TRBJ2-1; 13 nucleotides match TRBD2. Trimming removed 4 bases from V and 7 bases from J; junction bases left unmatched: 5. The CDR3 sequence is 15 residues long. Germline lookup yields CDR1 SGDLS and CDR2 YYNGEE. The CDR3 DNA is TGTGCCAGCAGCCGACTAGCGGGAGGAGGGAATGAGCAGTTCTTC. Its translation is CASSRLAGGGNEQFF.

This sequence joins TRBV5-1 and TRBJ2-3; D gene uncertain. The germline V gene has CDR1 SGHRS and CDR2 YFSETQ. Deletions cut 3 bases from V and 5 bases from J, with 7 bases between. CDR3 size: 12 residues. CDR3 sequence: CASSSLLDTQYF. In DNA form, the CDR3 reads TGCGCCAGCAGCTCTTTACTAGATACGCAGTATTTT. Together with reference TRBV5-1 and TRBJ2-3, the CDR3 gives the full variable domain: KAGVTQTPRYLIKTRGQQVTLSCSPISGHRSVSWYQQTPGQGLQFLFEYFSETQRNKGNFPGRFSGRQFSNSRSEMNVSTLELGDSALYLCASSSLLDTQYFGPGTRLTVL.

The chain employs TRBV5-6 and TRBJ2-4, with 12 bases aligning to TRBD2. The CDR3 spans 16 residues. J gave up 7 bases and V 4 bases, and 9 bases lay outside the gene matches. Germline assignment: CDR1 SGHDT and CDR2 YYEEEE. For the CDR3, the DNA is TGTGCCAGCAGCCGGGGGGGACTAGCGGGCGGGAACATTCAGTACTTC. Its translation is CASSRGGLAGGNIQYF.

The chain is built from TRBV30 and TRBJ2-7, with 8 positions matching TRBD1. The CDR3 sequence is 15 residues long. Germline V gene data show CDR1 as GTSNPN and CDR2 as SVGIG (reference sequence). Germline trimming cut 2 bases from V and 3 bases from J; bases unmatched to any gene: 9. The DNA for the CDR3 is TGTGCCTGGAGTCCTCGGACAGGGTTTAGCTACGAGCAGTACTTC. Amino acids: CAWSPRTGFSYEQYF.

The chain couples TRBV29-1 to TRBJ1-2, with TRBD1 as a possible D gene (6 bases). The CDR3 has 14 amino acids. Germline CDR1 SQVTM, CDR2 ANQGSEA. V was clipped by 4 bases and J by 7 bases, with 19 bases between them. CDR3 amino acids: CSVGGDVLGGGYTF. In DNA form, the CDR3 reads TGCAGCGTTGGGGGGGACGTCCTAGGGGGTGGCTACACCTTC.

V usage is TRBV5-6 and J usage is TRBJ2-7; D unclear. Germline V CDR1 and CDR2: SGHDT, YYEEEE. V shed 4 bases and J shed 8 bases, with 13 bases lying between them. The CDR3 has 12 residues. The CDR3 loop is CASSPVGDKQYF. As DNA, the CDR3 is TGTGCCAGCAGCCCGGTTGGGGATAAGCAGTACTTC.

Written as DNA, the CDR3 is TGTGCCTGGACGCACAAGGGCAGCAGCCAAGAGACCCAGTACTTC. Translating gives CAWTHKGSSQETQYF. V usage is TRBV30 and J usage is TRBJ2-5; D is unresolved. The V gene's germline CDR1 is GTSNPN and CDR2 SVGIG (reference sequence). The CDR3 consists of 15 residues. V was trimmed by 4 bases and J by 1 base, leaving 16 bases between them.

The J gene is TRBJ2-3, the V gene TRBV12-2. TRBV12-2 is shown as a pseudogene. CDR3 length: 15 amino acids. The CDR3 DNA reads TGTGCAAGTCGCTCGCCGACGCCTAGCACAGATACGCAGTATTTT. Translating it yields CASRSPTPSTDTQYF.